The 27 T cell receptor beta chains given below trace back to one sample, sequenced in a study of T cell responses to AZD1222 COVID-19 vaccine. Clones were sequenced by immunoSEQ multiplex PCR, and TCRdb holds only the in-frame ones, with some missing. Counted here are about 180,000 clones, 85% to 95% occurring once; the ten biggest clones make up about 1%. The sequenced sample was peripheral blood, obtained 28 days after the second dose of the MenACWY control vaccine. All receptors derive from an adult who received the MenACWY meningococcal vaccine as a control.

The chain couples TRBV30 to TRBJ1-2; maybe TRBD1 (5 bases). The germline V gene encodes CDR1 GTSNPN and CDR2 SVGIG (reference sequence). Trimming left V 1 base short and J 4 bases short, with 10 bases between. The CDR3 covers 13 residues. The CDR3 coding sequence is TGTGCCTGGAGTGCCCAGGGTGCCTATGGCTACACCTTC. This translates into CAWSAQGAYGYTF.

As DNA, the CDR3 is TGTGCCAGCACCGACGGCTATGGCTACACCTTC. Translating gives CASTDGYGYTF. The chain employs TRBV28 and TRBJ1-2; D gene ambiguous. The CDR3 runs to 11 residues. The V gene's germline CDR1 is MDHEN and CDR2 SYDVKM. Trimming took 7 bases from V and 4 from J, leaving 7 bases between them.

This clone was detected a few times. The V and J genes are TRBV28 and TRBJ1-4, with 8 bases that match TRBD1. CDR3 length: 14 amino acids. Trimming took 3 bases from V and 7 from J; bases not matched to a gene: 4. CDR1 is MDHEN, CDR2 SYDVKM, per germline. The CDR3: CASSFPDRVEKLFF. The CDR3 DNA reads as TGTGCCAGCAGTTTCCCGGACAGGGTTGAAAAACTGTTTTTT. The whole variable domain, remainder taken from reference TRBV28 and TRBJ1-4, is DVKVTQSSRYLVKRTGEKVFLECVQDMDHENMFWYRQDPGLGLRLIYFSYDVKMKEKGDIPEGYSVSREKKERFSLILESASTNQTSMYLCASSFPDRVEKLFFGSGTQLSVL.

The rearrangement joins TRBV27 to TRBJ2-1; 8 bases agree with TRBD1. The CDR3 is 16 residues long. With V trimmed by 5 bases and J by 3 bases, 9 bases remained unmatched. Germline CDR1 and CDR2: MNHEY and SMNVEV (reference sequence). The CDR3 is CASSPQGQVNYNEQFF. Here the CDR3 DNA reads TGTGCCAGCAGTCCACAGGGACAGGTAAACTACAATGAGCAGTTCTTC.

There are a few counts of this clone. In DNA, the CDR3 is TGTGCCAGCTACGGCGGTTATAATTCACCCCTCCACTTT. This sequence encodes CASYGGYNSPLHF. The V and J genes are TRBV6-5 and TRBJ1-6; no firm D call. Per the germline V gene, CDR1 is MNHEY and CDR2 is SVGAGI. Trimming took off 8 bases at V and 4 bases at J, with 9 bases between the two ends. The CDR3 has 13 amino acids.

V gene TRBV20-1 combines with J gene TRBJ1-2, with a possible D match to TRBD1 (5 bases). Trimming stripped 5 bases from V and 4 bases from J, with 8 bases between. The CDR3 has 11 amino acids. Per germline, CDR1 DFQATT and CDR2 SNEGSKA (reference sequence). The CDR3 sequence: CSAPGIYGYTF. The CDR3 DNA reads TGCAGTGCTCCAGGGATCTATGGCTACACCTTC.

This chain uses TRBV11-2 with TRBJ1-3, with D unclear. Trimming removed 4 bases at V and 3 bases at J, with 19 bases between. This CDR3 has 17 amino acids. The germline CDR1 and CDR2 sequences are SGHAT and FQNNGV. The CDR3 sequence is CASSSGLGERSGNTIYF. The DNA of the CDR3 is TGTGCCAGCAGCTCAGGCCTCGGGGAGAGAAGTGGAAACACCATATATTTT.

The rearrangement joins TRBV19 to TRBJ1-2; D is undetermined. Trimming removed 1 base from V and 6 bases from J, with 12 bases in between. Germline V gene sequence: CDR1 LNHDA, CDR2 SQIVND (reference sequence). This CDR3 has 14 amino acids. The CDR3 DNA sequence: TGTGCCAGTAGTATAGGGACCCTAAGGGATGGCTACACCTTC. Amino acids: CASSIGTLRDGYTF. Looking up the rest from reference TRBV19 and TRBJ1-2 gives the full variable domain: DGGITQSPKYLFRKEGQNVTLSCEQNLNHDAMYWYRQDPGQGLRLIYYSQIVNDFQKGDIAEGYSVSREKKESFPLTVTSAQKNPTAFYLCASSIGTLRDGYTFGSGTRLTVV.

This clone has only one observation. The chain employs TRBV18 and TRBJ1-4; perhaps TRBD1 as D (5 bases). V lost 1 base and J lost 3, with 6 bases in between. Germline V gene sequence: CDR1 KGHSH, CDR2 LQKENI. This CDR3 has 14 residues. The CDR3 is CASSPQGSNEKLFF. The DNA of the CDR3 is TGTGCCAGCTCACCACAGGGGTCTAATGAAAAACTGTTTTTT.

The gene calls are TRBV11-2 and TRBJ1-6, with 7 bases lining up with TRBD1. The CDR3 has 15 residues. With 4 bases clipped from V and 6 bases from J, the junction kept 6 bases outside the gene matches. Germline V gene data show CDR1 as SGHAT and CDR2 as FQNNGV. For the CDR3, the DNA is TGTGCCAGCAGCTCCCCAAACAGGGGTAATTCACCCCTCCACTTT. As protein: CASSSPNRGNSPLHF.

There are a few counts of this clone. The V call is TRBV19, the J call TRBJ1-4; 8 bases match TRBD1. Looked up from germline, CDR1 is LNHDA and CDR2 is SQIVND (reference sequence). This CDR3 contains 16 residues. The J segment lost 7 bases and the V segment lost 3 bases, leaving 10 bases of the junction unmatched. In DNA, the CDR3 is TGTGCCAGTAGTATTATCCAGGGGGCGCGGAGTGAAAAACTGTTTTTT. This codes for CASSIIQGARSEKLFF. Together with reference TRBV19 and TRBJ1-4, the CDR3 gives the full variable domain: DGGITQSPKYLFRKEGQNVTLSCEQNLNHDAMYWYRQDPGQGLRLIYYSQIVNDFQKGDIAEGYSVSREKKESFPLTVTSAQKNPTAFYLCASSIIQGARSEKLFFGSGTQLSVL.

This clone came up once. The chain carries TRBV2 and TRBJ1-1; D unresolved. The CDR3 runs 13 residues. V was pared by 3 bases and J by 7 bases, with 12 bases between. From germline, CDR1 is SNHLY and CDR2 FYNNEI. This CDR3 is CASSEALMVEAFF. CDR3 sequence (DNA): TGTGCCAGCAGTGAGGCGTTGATGGTTGAAGCTTTCTTT. The full variable domain, with the rest looked up from reference TRBV2 and TRBJ1-1, is EPEVTQTPSHQVTQMGQEVILRCVPISNHLYFYWYRQILGQKVEFLVSFYNNEISEKSEIFDDQFSVERPDGSNFTLKIRSTKLEDSAMYFCASSEALMVEAFFGQGTRLTVV.

The chain recombines TRBV6-5 with TRBJ1-1; D remains ambiguous. CDR3 length: 13 amino acids. Trimming took 6 bases from V and 0 from J, leaving 8 bases between them. Germline values: CDR1 MNHEY, CDR2 SVGAGI. This CDR3 reads CASSREVNTEAFF. The CDR3 DNA is TGTGCCAGCAGCCGAGAGGTGAACACTGAAGCTTTCTTT.

The chain links TRBV9 to TRBJ2-7; D perhaps matches TRBD1 (6 bases). The CDR3 covers 14 residues. Trimming stripped 3 bases from V and 1 base from J, with 11 bases between. From germline, CDR1 is SGDLS and CDR2 YYNGEE. This chain's CDR3 is CASSGTVPSYEQYF. The CDR3 DNA is TGTGCCAGCAGCGGGACAGTACCTTCCTACGAGCAGTACTTC. Supplemented by reference TRBV9 and TRBJ2-7, the full variable domain reads DSGVTQTPKHLITATGQRVTLRCSPRSGDLSVYWYQQSLDQGLQFLIQYYNGEERAKGNILERFSAQQFPDLHSELNLSSLELGDSALYFCASSGTVPSYEQYFGPGTRLTVT.

The chain uses TRBV14 and TRBJ2-6; D possibly corresponds to TRBD1 (6 bases). Germline CDR1 and CDR2: SGHDN and FVKESK. V lost 0 bases, J lost 0 bases, and 12 bases lay in between. The CDR3 length is 18 residues. The CDR3: CASSQESGTFSGANVLTF. Here the CDR3 DNA reads TGTGCCAGCAGCCAAGAGAGTGGGACATTCTCTGGGGCCAACGTCCTGACTTTC.

The gene calls are TRBV5-5 and TRBJ1-5; unclear D gene. The CDR3 is made up of 15 amino acids. Germline CDR1 and CDR2: SGHKS and YYEKEE (reference sequence). V was cut by 0 bases and J by 0 bases, with 7 bases left in between. As DNA, the CDR3 is TGTGCCAGCAGCTTGGTGGGATATAGCAATCAGCCCCAGCATTTT. Amino acid sequence: CASSLVGYSNQPQHF.

The chain recombines TRBV5-1 with TRBJ1-1, with TRBD1 as a possible D gene (5 bases). The V gene's germline CDR1 is SGHRS and CDR2 YFSETQ. CDR3 size: 13 residues. V was trimmed by 4 bases and J by 3 bases, leaving 10 bases between them. CDR3 in DNA: TGCGCCAGCAGCATGGACACGTACACTGAAGCTTTCTTT. As protein: CASSMDTYTEAFF.

V and J are TRBV30 and TRBJ2-7, with no clear D. This CDR3 region has 15 residues. The germline V gene encodes CDR1 GTSNPN and CDR2 SVGIG (reference sequence). Between the trimmed V and J ends, which lost 1 base and 0 bases, there was a span of 13 bases. CDR3: CAWSGFTVSSYEQYF. CDR3 in DNA: TGTGCCTGGAGTGGATTTACTGTTAGCTCCTACGAGCAGTACTTC.

V usage is TRBV2 and J usage is TRBJ1-1; D might be TRBD1 (6 bases). Looked up from germline, CDR1 is SNHLY and CDR2 is FYNNEI. The CDR3 loop spans 16 amino acids. V lost 4 bases and J lost 2, with 17 bases in between. The CDR3 DNA reads TGTGCCAGCAGTGCATACAGGTGGGGGCAAAACACTGAAGCTTTCTTT. Translation: CASSAYRWGQNTEAFF.

The chain couples TRBV6-6 to TRBJ1-2; 8 bases agree with TRBD1. V trimming: 2 bases; J trimming: 6 bases; junction bases outside the gene matches: 8. The CDR3 totals 15 residues. Germline loops: CDR1 MNHNY, CDR2 SVGAGI (reference sequence). As DNA, the CDR3 is TGTGCCAGCAGTTACGGCACAGGGGGACAGGATGGCTACACCTTC. The encoded protein is CASSYGTGGQDGYTF.

The chain couples TRBV11-2 to TRBJ1-2; perhaps TRBD1 as D (5 bases). The germline gives CDR1 SGHAT, CDR2 FQNNGV. V lost 0 bases and J lost 1, with 15 bases in between. The CDR3 sequence is 17 residues long. This CDR3 reads CASSLDDVGALNYGYTF. The CDR3 coding sequence is TGTGCCAGCAGCTTAGATGATGTAGGGGCCCTTAACTATGGCTACACCTTC.

The chain links TRBV5-1 to TRBJ2-5; 11 bases map to TRBD2. Germline assignment: CDR1 SGHRS and CDR2 YFSETQ. Losses at the gene ends were 4 bases for V and 2 bases for J; bases not matched to a gene: 4. The CDR3 sequence is 15 residues long. The CDR3: CASSRGLAVQETQYF. The DNA of the CDR3 is TGCGCCAGCAGCCGGGGACTAGCGGTGCAAGAGACCCAGTACTTC.

The CDR3: CASRSTAQGELFF. CDR3 bases: TGTGCCAGCAGATCGACAGCACAGGGGGAACTGTTTTTT. The chain carries TRBV12-3 or TRBV12-4 and TRBJ1-4, with 8 bases lining up with TRBD1. The V segment lost 6 bases and the J segment 12 bases; nucleotides outside the gene matches: 9. CDR3 length: 13 residues.

The chain employs TRBV5-5 and TRBJ2-7; a possible D gene is TRBD2 (6 bases). The V end lost 0 bases, the J end lost 2 bases, and 12 bases lay between the germline ends. The CDR3 runs to 15 residues. The germline V gene encodes CDR1 SGHKS and CDR2 YYEKEE (reference sequence). CDR3 bases: TGTGCCAGCAGCTTGGCCGCGGGACGGGCCTACGAGCAGTACTTC. Translated: CASSLAAGRAYEQYF.

This sequence joins TRBV24-1 and TRBJ1-4, with unresolved D. V was trimmed by 6 bases and J by 11 bases, leaving 9 bases between them. This CDR3 has 11 amino acids. Germline CDR1 is KGHDR and CDR2 is SFDVKD. CDR3: CATSKFGKLFF. The CDR3 nucleotides read TGTGCCACCAGTAAATTCGGGAAACTGTTTTTT.

This chain joins TRBV30 and TRBJ2-6; D is perhaps TRBD1 (5 bases). This CDR3 has 15 amino acids. Trimming shortened V by 7 bases and J by 0 bases, and 13 bases separated the two germline ends. From germline, CDR1 is GTSNPN and CDR2 SVGIG (reference sequence). Here the CDR3 reads CALRQSNSGANVLTF. The CDR3 DNA follows: TGTGCCTTACGACAGTCCAACTCTGGGGCCAACGTCCTGACTTTC.

The chain has TRBV3-1 (or the pseudogene TRBV3-2) and TRBJ1-2; D is unresolved. CDR3 size: 13 residues. The V end was cut by 4 bases, the J end by 8 bases, with 14 bases between. Germline V gives CDR1 LGHDT, CDR2 YNNKEL (reference sequence). The CDR3 nucleotides are TGTGCCAGCAGCCCAATGACCGGGGAGGGCTACACCTTC. Translating gives CASSPMTGEGYTF.